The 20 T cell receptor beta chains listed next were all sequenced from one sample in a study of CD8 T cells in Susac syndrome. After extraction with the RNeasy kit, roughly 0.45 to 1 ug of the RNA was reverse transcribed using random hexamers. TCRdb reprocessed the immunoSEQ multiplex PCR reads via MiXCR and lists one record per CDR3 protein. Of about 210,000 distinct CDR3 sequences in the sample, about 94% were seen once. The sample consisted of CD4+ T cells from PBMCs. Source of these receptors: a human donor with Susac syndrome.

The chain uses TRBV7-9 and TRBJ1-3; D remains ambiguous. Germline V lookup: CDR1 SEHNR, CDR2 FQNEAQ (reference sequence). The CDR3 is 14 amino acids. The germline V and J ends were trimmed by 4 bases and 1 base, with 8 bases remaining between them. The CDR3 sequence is CASSWERSGNTIYF. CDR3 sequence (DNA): TGTGCCAGCAGCTGGGAGAGATCTGGAAACACCATATATTTT.

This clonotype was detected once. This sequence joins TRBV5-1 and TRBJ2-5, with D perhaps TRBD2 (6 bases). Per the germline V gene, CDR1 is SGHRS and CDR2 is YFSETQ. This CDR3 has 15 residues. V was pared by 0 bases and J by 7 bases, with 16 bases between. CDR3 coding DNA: TGCGCCAGCAGCTTGGCCCAGGAGGGAGCGGGGACCCAGTACTTC. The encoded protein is CASSLAQEGAGTQYF.

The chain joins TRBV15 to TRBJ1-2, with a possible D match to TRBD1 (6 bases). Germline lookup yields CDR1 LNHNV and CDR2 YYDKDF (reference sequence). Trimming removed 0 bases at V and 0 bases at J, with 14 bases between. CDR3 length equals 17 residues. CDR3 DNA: TGTGCCACCAGCAGAGAAAGGAGGTCAGGGGCTAACTATGGCTACACCTTC. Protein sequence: CATSRERRSGANYGYTF.

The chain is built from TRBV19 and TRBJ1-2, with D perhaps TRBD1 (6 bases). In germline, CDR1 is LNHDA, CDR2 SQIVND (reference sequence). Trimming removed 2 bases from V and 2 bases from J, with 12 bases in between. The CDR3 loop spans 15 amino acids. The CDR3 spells CASSISRGGNYGYTF. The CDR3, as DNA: TGTGCCAGTAGTATATCGCGAGGGGGGAACTATGGCTACACCTTC.

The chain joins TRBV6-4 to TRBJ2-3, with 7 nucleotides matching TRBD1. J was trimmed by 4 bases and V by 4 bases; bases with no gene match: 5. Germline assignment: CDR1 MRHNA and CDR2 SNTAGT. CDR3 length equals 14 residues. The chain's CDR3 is CASSATDRPDTQYF. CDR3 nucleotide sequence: TGTGCCAGCAGTGCTACGGACAGGCCAGATACGCAGTATTTT.

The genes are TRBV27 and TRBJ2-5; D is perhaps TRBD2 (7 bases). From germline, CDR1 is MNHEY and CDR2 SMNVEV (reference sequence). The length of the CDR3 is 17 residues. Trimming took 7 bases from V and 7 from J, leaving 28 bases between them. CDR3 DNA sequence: TGTGCCAGCACCTCTTCGAAGGGGGGGTCGATCGGCGGGACCCAGTACTTC. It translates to CASTSSKGGSIGGTQYF.

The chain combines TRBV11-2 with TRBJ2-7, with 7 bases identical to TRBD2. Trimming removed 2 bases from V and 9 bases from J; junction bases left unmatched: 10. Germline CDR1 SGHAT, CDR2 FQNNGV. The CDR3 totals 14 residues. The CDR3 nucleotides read TGTGCCAGCAGCTTACTCGACAGCGGGGCTGGGCAGTACTTC. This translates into CASSLLDSGAGQYF.

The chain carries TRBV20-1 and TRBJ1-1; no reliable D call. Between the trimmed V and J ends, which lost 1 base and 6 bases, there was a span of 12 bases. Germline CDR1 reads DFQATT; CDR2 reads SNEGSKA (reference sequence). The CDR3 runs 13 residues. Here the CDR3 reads CSARVEPPAEAFF. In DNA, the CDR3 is TGCAGTGCTAGAGTCGAACCGCCCGCTGAAGCTTTCTTT.

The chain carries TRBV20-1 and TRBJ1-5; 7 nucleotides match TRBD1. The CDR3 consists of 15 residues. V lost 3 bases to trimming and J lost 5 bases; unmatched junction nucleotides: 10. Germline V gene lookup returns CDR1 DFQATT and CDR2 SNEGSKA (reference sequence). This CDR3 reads CSASRTAGGDQPQHF. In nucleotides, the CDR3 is TGCAGTGCTAGCCGGACGGCAGGGGGGGATCAGCCCCAGCATTTT.

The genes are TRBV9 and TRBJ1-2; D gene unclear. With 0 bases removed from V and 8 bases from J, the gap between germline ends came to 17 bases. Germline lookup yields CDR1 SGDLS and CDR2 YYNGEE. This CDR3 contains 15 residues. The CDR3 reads CASSVESRALWGYTF. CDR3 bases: TGTGCCAGCAGCGTAGAGTCAAGAGCCCTGTGGGGCTACACCTTC.

CDR3 in DNA: TGTGCCAGCAGCCGGTCGGGGGGAGAGGGTCAGCCCCAGCATTTT. Translating it yields CASSRSGGEGQPQHF. The rearrangement uses TRBV9 and TRBJ1-5; possibly TRBD1 for D (5 bases). V shed 4 bases and J shed 6 bases, with 17 bases lying between them. Germline CDR1 SGDLS, CDR2 YYNGEE. CDR3 length equals 15 residues.

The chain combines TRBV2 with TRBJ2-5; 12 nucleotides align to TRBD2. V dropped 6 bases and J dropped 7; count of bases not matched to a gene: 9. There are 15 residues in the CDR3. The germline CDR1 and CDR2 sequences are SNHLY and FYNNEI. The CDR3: CASSAPTSGGMTQYF. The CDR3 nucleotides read TGTGCCAGCAGCGCCCCGACTAGCGGGGGTATGACCCAGTACTTC.

The CDR3 DNA follows: TGCAGTGCTGGAAACCGGGACCCCTTATTGGGCGGCTACACCTTC. It encodes CSAGNRDPLLGGYTF. The J gene is TRBJ1-2, the V gene TRBV20-1; tentatively, D is TRBD1 (5 bases). Germline loops: CDR1 DFQATT, CDR2 SNEGSKA (reference sequence). The germline V and J ends were trimmed by 5 bases and 8 bases, with 24 bases remaining between them. The CDR3 consists of 15 residues.

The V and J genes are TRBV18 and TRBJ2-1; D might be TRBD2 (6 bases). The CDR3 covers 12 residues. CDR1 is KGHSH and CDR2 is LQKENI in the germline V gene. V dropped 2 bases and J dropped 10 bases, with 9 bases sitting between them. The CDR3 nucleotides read TGTGCCAGCTCACCAACTAGCTCGGAGCAGTTCTTC. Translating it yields CASSPTSSEQFF.

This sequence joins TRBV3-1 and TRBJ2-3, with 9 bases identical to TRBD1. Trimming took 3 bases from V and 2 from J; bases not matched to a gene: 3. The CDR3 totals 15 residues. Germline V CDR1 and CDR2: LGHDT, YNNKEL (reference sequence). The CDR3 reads CASSQGTGPTDTQYF. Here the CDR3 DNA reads TGTGCCAGCAGCCAGGGGACAGGGCCCACAGATACGCAGTATTTT.

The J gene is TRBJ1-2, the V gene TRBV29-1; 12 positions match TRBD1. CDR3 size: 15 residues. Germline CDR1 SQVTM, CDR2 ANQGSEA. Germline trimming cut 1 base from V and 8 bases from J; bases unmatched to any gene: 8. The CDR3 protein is CSVEVSGQGAYGYTF. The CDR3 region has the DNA TGCAGCGTTGAAGTATCGGGACAGGGGGCGTACGGCTACACCTTC.

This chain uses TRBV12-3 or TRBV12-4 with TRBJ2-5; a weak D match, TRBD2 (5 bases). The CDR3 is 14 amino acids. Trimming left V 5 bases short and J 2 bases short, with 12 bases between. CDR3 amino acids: CASSVGLGQETQYF. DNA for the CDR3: TGTGCCAGCAGTGTCGGACTGGGGCAAGAGACCCAGTACTTC.

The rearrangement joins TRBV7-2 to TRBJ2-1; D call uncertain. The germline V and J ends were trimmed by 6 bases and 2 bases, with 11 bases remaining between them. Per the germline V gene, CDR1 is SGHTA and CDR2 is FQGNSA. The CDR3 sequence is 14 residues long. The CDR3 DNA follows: TGTGCCAGCAGTCCTGATTCAGCCTACAATGAGCAGTTCTTC. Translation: CASSPDSAYNEQFF. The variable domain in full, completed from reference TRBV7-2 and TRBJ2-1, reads GAGVSQSPSNKVTEKGKDVELRCDPISGHTALYWYRQSLGQGLEFLIYFQGNSAPDKSGLPSDRFSAERTGGSVSTLTIQRTQQEDSAVYLCASSPDSAYNEQFFGPGTRLTVL.

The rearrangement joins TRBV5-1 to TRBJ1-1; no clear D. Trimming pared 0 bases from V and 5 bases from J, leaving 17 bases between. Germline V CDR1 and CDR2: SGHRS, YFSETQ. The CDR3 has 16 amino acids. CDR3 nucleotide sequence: TGCGCCAGCAGCTTGGGAGGGCGGGCGGTATGGACTGAAGCTTTCTTT. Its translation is CASSLGGRAVWTEAFF.

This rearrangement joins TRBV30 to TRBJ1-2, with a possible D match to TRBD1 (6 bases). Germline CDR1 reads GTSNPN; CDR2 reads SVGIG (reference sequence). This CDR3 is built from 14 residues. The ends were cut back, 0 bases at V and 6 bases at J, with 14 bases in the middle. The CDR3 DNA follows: TGTGCCTGGAGTGTACGTAAGACAGGCAATGGCTACACCTTC. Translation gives CAWSVRKTGNGYTF.